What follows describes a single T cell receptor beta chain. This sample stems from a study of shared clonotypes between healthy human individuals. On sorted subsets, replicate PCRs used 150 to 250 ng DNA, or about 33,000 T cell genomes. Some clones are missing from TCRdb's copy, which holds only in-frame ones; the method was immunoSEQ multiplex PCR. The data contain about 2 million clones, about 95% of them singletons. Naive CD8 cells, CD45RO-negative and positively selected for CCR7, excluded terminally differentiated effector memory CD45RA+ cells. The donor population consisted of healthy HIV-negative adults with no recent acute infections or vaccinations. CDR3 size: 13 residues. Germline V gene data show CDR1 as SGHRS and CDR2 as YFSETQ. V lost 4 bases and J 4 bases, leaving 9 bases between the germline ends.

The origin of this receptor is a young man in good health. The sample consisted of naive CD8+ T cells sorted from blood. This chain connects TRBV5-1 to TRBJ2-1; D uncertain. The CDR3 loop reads CASSGALYNEQFF. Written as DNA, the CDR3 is TGCGCCAGCAGCGGAGCCCTTTACAATGAGCAGTTCTTC.